The T cell receptor beta chain under discussion was sequenced for a study of identical twins. TCRdb passed the 5' RACE reads through MiXCR, listing each CDR3 protein once. The sample carries a few hundred thousand distinct CDR3 sequences, more than 9% recorded once. Overall study results and limits: High-abundance cord blood beta clonotypes had fewer insertions; memory repertoires showed none. When twins shared out-of-frame alpha sequences, those sequences had excess low generation probability.

This clonotype appeared a few times. Its antigen remains unidentified. The ends lost 0 bases at V and 6 bases at J; junction bases unmatched: 7. This CDR3 spans 16 amino acids. Per germline, CDR1 SGHRS and CDR2 YFSETQ. The same specimen was also included in a second study, on yellow fever vaccine responses in identical twins.

This TCR was recovered from a woman between 18 and 29 years old in good health. The sequencing sample was made of PBMCs. The rearrangement uses TRBV5-1 and TRBJ2-1, with 9 nucleotides matching TRBD2. The CDR3 is CASSLGAGGPFNEQFF. For the CDR3, the DNA is TGCGCCAGCAGCTTGGGGGCGGGGGGGCCTTTCAATGAGCAGTTCTTC.